One and the same sample provided the 28 T cell receptor beta chains below, sequenced in a study of blood T cell repertoires in COVID-19 (TCRdb year 2020). The method behind the library was the immunoSEQ multiplex PCR assay. What TCRdb holds here is the immuneACCESS table cut down to in-frame rearrangements. Part of the clones is not present; checked against another copy, under half of the missing clones reflect an unresolved V gene, and the others are unexplained. Present in this sample are fewer than 650,000 clones, around 90% of which were seen just once. Roughly 7.4% of the sample is in the top ten clones. Sequenced sample: peripheral blood. The receptors were sampled from a woman aged 50 to 60 with COVID-19, enrolled during active disease.

The table lists this clone with a few counts. The CDR3 sequence is CAILQGRKLFF. CDR3 nucleotide sequence: TGTGCCATTTTACAGGGAAGGAAACTGTTTTTT. The chain carries TRBV19 and TRBJ1-4; D perhaps matches TRBD1 (6 bases). CDR1 and CDR2 from the germline V gene are LNHDA and SQIVND (reference sequence). The CDR3 spans 11 residues. V was pared by 10 bases and J by 11 bases, with 14 bases between.

The chain uses TRBV5-1 and TRBJ2-7; D is ambiguous. This CDR3 is built from 14 residues. Trimming cost V 0 bases and J 0 bases, with 7 bases left between them. CDR1 and CDR2 from the germline V gene are SGHRS and YFSETQ. The CDR3 sequence: CASSLVSDSYEQYF. The CDR3, as DNA: TGCGCCAGCAGCTTGGTGTCAGACTCCTACGAGCAGTACTTC.

This rearrangement joins TRBV5-1 to TRBJ1-3; D might be TRBD1 (6 bases). V lost 2 bases to trimming and J lost 0 bases, with 12 bases between them. The germline CDR1 and CDR2 sequences are SGHRS and YFSETQ. This CDR3 region has 16 residues. In nucleotides, the CDR3 is TGCGCCAGCAGCTTACAACAGGGAGCCTCTGGAAACACCATATATTTT. Translating it yields CASSLQQGASGNTIYF. The whole variable domain, remainder taken from reference TRBV5-1 and TRBJ1-3, is KAGVTQTPRYLIKTRGQQVTLSCSPISGHRSVSWYQQTPGQGLQFLFEYFSETQRNKGNFPGRFSGRQFSNSRSEMNVSTLELGDSALYLCASSLQQGASGNTIYFGEGSWLTVV.

This chain links TRBV7-9 with TRBJ1-3; unclear D gene. The ends were cut back, 1 base at V and 3 bases at J, with 7 bases in the middle. There are 14 residues in the CDR3. The germline CDR1 and CDR2 sequences are SEHNR and FQNEAQ (reference sequence). The CDR3 DNA follows: TGTGCCAGCAGCTTAGGTAGAAGTGGAAACACCATATATTTT. Translated, it gives CASSLGRSGNTIYF.

This rearrangement joins TRBV29-1 to TRBJ1-2, with a tentative D call TRBD1 (6 bases). The CDR3 runs 13 residues. The germline V and J ends were trimmed by 7 bases and 7 bases, with 19 bases remaining between them. In germline, CDR1 is SQVTM, CDR2 ANQGSEA. CDR3 sequence: CSALATGRGGYTF. As DNA, the CDR3 is TGCAGCGCTCTCGCCACAGGGAGAGGTGGCTACACCTTC.

V usage is TRBV30 and J usage is TRBJ2-1; D remains unclear. The CDR3 is 14 residues long. Germline values: CDR1 GTSNPN, CDR2 SVGIG (reference sequence). Trimming stripped 0 bases from V and 7 bases from J, with 13 bases between. This chain's CDR3 is CAWSVGLPSNEQFF. For the CDR3, the DNA is TGTGCCTGGAGTGTCGGTCTACCTTCGAATGAGCAGTTCTTC.

This clone was found once. The chain couples TRBV12-5 to TRBJ1-5, with D hard to call. Trimming took 0 bases from V and 6 from J, leaving 9 bases between them. CDR3 length: 14 residues. Germline V lookup: CDR1 LGHNT, CDR2 FRNRAP. The CDR3 DNA sequence: TGTGCTAGTGGTTTGGTACAGATGGGTCAGCCCCAGCATTTT. Translation: CASGLVQMGQPQHF. Full variable domain (remainder filled in from reference TRBV12-5 and TRBJ1-5): DARVTQTPRHKVTEMGQEVTMRCQPILGHNTVFWYRQTMMQGLELLAYFRNRAPLDDSGMPKDRFSAEMPDATLATLKIQPSEPRDSAVYFCASGLVQMGQPQHFGDGTRLSIL.

The chain combines TRBV7-9 with TRBJ2-1; TRBD1 aligns across 10 bases. CDR1 is SEHNR, CDR2 FQNEAQ, per germline (reference sequence). V was clipped by 4 bases and J by 1 base; unmatched bases: 1. The CDR3 totals 15 residues. The CDR3 spells CASSWDRGSYNEQFF. DNA for the CDR3: TGTGCCAGCAGCTGGGACAGGGGATCCTACAATGAGCAGTTCTTC.

The J gene is TRBJ1-1, the V gene TRBV29-1; D ambiguous. The V and J ends lost 3 bases and 7 bases respectively, with 15 bases between them. This CDR3 is 13 amino acids long. CDR1 SQVTM and CDR2 ANQGSEA come from the germline V gene. Here the CDR3 reads CSVETAQEGEAFF. The DNA for the CDR3 is TGCAGCGTTGAGACCGCCCAAGAGGGTGAAGCTTTCTTT.

The chain carries TRBV5-6 and TRBJ1-6; no reliable D call. This CDR3 region has 15 residues. V lost 0 bases, J lost 2 bases, and 6 bases lay in between. CDR1 and CDR2 (germline): SGHDT, YYEEEE. The CDR3 region is CASSLGAAYNSPLHF. CDR3 DNA: TGTGCCAGCAGCTTGGGGGCCGCCTATAATTCACCCCTCCACTTT.

This clone has only a few counts. The V gene is TRBV2, the J gene TRBJ1-1; no reliable D call. The CDR3 is 12 residues long. The V end lost 4 bases, the J end lost 5 bases, and 8 bases lay between the germline ends. Germline CDR1 and CDR2: SNHLY and FYNNEI. The CDR3 protein is CASSGPGTEAFF. The DNA of the CDR3 is TGTGCCAGCAGTGGCCCAGGAACTGAAGCTTTCTTT.

Regarding this clone: The same CDR3 also results from other DNA sequences found in this sample. This chain uses TRBV7-2 with TRBJ2-2, with a tentative D call TRBD2 (6 bases). The CDR3 length is 15 residues. The germline gives CDR1 SGHTA, CDR2 FQGNSA. The V end lost 5 bases, the J end lost 0 bases, and 10 bases lay between the germline ends. The CDR3 sequence: CASSLRLANTGELFF. The CDR3 DNA sequence: TGTGCCAGCAGCCTCCGACTAGCGAACACCGGGGAGCTGTTTTTT.

CDR3 region: CASSQVPGAGTDTQYF. The CDR3 nucleotides are TGTGCCAGCAGCCAAGTACCAGGGGCTGGCACAGATACGCAGTATTTT. This chain joins TRBV14 and TRBJ2-3, with D possibly matching TRBD1 (6 bases). Germline values: CDR1 SGHDN, CDR2 FVKESK. V was cut by 1 base and J by 1 base, with 12 bases left in between. This CDR3 region has 16 residues.

The chain carries TRBV3-1 (or the pseudogene TRBV3-2) and TRBJ1-1; tentative D call: TRBD1 (6 bases). Germline CDR1 is LGHDT and CDR2 is YNNKEL (reference sequence). Trimming pared 1 base from V and 3 bases from J, leaving 12 bases between. The CDR3 is made up of 15 amino acids. The CDR3 region is CASSQGWGRDTEAFF. The CDR3 DNA is TGTGCCAGCAGCCAAGGATGGGGGCGGGACACTGAAGCTTTCTTT.

This clone was observed once. The CDR3 DNA reads TGTGCCAGCGGGGGGGGGTTATCCGAAAAACTGTTTTTT. It codes for CASGGGLSEKLFF. The V gene is TRBV11-2, the J gene TRBJ1-4, with D perhaps matching TRBD1 (5 bases). CDR3 length: 13 residues. V lost 8 bases and J lost 8, with 15 bases in between. The germline V gene encodes CDR1 SGHAT and CDR2 FQNNGV.

The chain carries TRBV2 and TRBJ1-1; 8 bases are a match to TRBD1. With 10 bases clipped from V and 1 base from J, the junction kept 5 bases outside the gene matches. The CDR3 sequence is 13 residues long. From germline, CDR1 is SNHLY and CDR2 FYNNEI. This CDR3 reads CATEGQANTEAFF. The CDR3 DNA reads as TGTGCCACTGAGGGACAGGCGAACACTGAAGCTTTCTTT. The variable domain in full, completed from reference TRBV2 and TRBJ1-1, reads EPEVTQTPSHQVTQMGQEVILRCVPISNHLYFYWYRQILGQKVEFLVSFYNNEISEKSEIFDDQFSVERPDGSNFTLKIRSTKLEDSAMYFCATEGQANTEAFFGQGTRLTVV.

The chain has TRBV5-4 and TRBJ2-3; TRBD1 matches at 12 bases. Germline trimming cut 7 bases from V and 4 bases from J; bases unmatched to any gene: 7. The germline gives CDR1 SGHNT, CDR2 YYREEE (reference sequence). This CDR3 contains 15 residues. The CDR3 spells CASRPGTGGPDTQYF. The CDR3 DNA sequence: TGTGCCAGCCGGCCCGGGACAGGGGGCCCAGATACGCAGTATTTT.

This clone was seen more than once but under ten times. J is TRBJ1-5 and V is TRBV19; TRBD1 is a possible D gene (5 bases). This CDR3 has 14 amino acids. Trimming cost V 5 bases and J 3 bases, with 11 bases left between them. Germline lookup yields CDR1 LNHDA and CDR2 SQIVND (reference sequence). The CDR3 spells CASSESGFNQPQHF. CDR3 DNA: TGTGCCAGTAGTGAGTCAGGGTTCAATCAGCCCCAGCATTTT.

This chain connects TRBV5-1 to TRBJ2-3; the D is unclear. CDR1 is SGHRS and CDR2 is YFSETQ in the germline V gene. V lost 0 bases to trimming and J lost 0 bases, with 8 bases between them. This CDR3 has 15 amino acids. CDR3 DNA: TGCGCCAGCAGCTTGGCTTCTTCTAGCACAGATACGCAGTATTTT. Its translation: CASSLASSSTDTQYF.

This CDR3 is CASIGWPGLVNEQFF. CDR3 nucleotides: TGTGCCAGCATTGGTTGGCCAGGGCTGGTAAATGAGCAGTTCTTC. The V gene is TRBV27, the J gene TRBJ2-1; D possibly corresponds to TRBD1 (5 bases). V was cut by 7 bases and J by 7 bases, with 20 bases left in between. Germline assignment: CDR1 MNHEY and CDR2 SMNVEV (reference sequence). The CDR3 consists of 15 residues.

The J gene is TRBJ1-5, the V gene TRBV7-2; no clear D. Per the germline V gene, CDR1 is SGHTA and CDR2 is FQGNSA. The germline V and J ends were trimmed by 5 bases and 0 bases, with 11 bases remaining between them. The CDR3 consists of 15 residues. The CDR3 region is CASSPVVFSNQPQHF. As DNA, the CDR3 is TGTGCCAGCAGCCCGGTGGTCTTTAGCAATCAGCCCCAGCATTTT.

The chain links TRBV5-1 to TRBJ1-1; no definite D call. Germline loops: CDR1 SGHRS, CDR2 YFSETQ. The CDR3 loop spans 16 amino acids. Trimming left V 4 bases short and J 0 bases short, with 16 bases between. CDR3 in DNA: TGCGCCAGCAGCCTGGCCCCCCCCGGGATGAACACTGAAGCTTTCTTT. Its translation: CASSLAPPGMNTEAFF.

This clone was observed once. The V and J genes are TRBV5-1 and TRBJ2-2; TRBD1 matches at 9 bases. The CDR3 is 16 residues long. V dropped 4 bases and J dropped 0; count of bases not matched to a gene: 4. Germline CDR1 is SGHRS and CDR2 is YFSETQ. CDR3 coding DNA: TGCGCCAGCAGCAAAGGACAGGGGTCGAACACCGGGGAGCTGTTTTTT. This encodes CASSKGQGSNTGELFF.

V usage is TRBV19 and J usage is TRBJ1-2, with 7 bases identical to TRBD1. The V and J ends lost 3 bases and 0 bases, in that order; junction bases with no gene match: 4. Germline values: CDR1 LNHDA, CDR2 SQIVND (reference sequence). The CDR3 sequence is 15 residues long. CDR3 nucleotide sequence: TGTGCCAGTAGTATGGGGGGACAGCCTAACTATGGCTACACCTTC. Translating it yields CASSMGGQPNYGYTF.

The chain links TRBV6-1 to TRBJ2-1; 12 bases line up with TRBD2. This CDR3 region has 17 residues. Germline CDR1 and CDR2: MNHNS and SASEGT. Germline trimming cut 2 bases from V and 8 bases from J; bases unmatched to any gene: 10. CDR3 bases: TGTGCCAGCAGTGAATTATCTAGCGGGGGGGTAGTGTATGAGCAGTTCTTC. It yields the protein CASSELSSGGVVYEQFF.

This chain links TRBV7-9 with TRBJ1-6; D possibly corresponds to TRBD1 (6 bases). The germline gives CDR1 SEHNR, CDR2 FQNEAQ (reference sequence). V was trimmed by 1 base and J by 10 bases, leaving 20 bases between them. This CDR3 has 17 residues. CDR3 sequence reads: CASSLETPTGLGSPLHF. CDR3 bases: TGTGCCAGCAGCTTAGAGACCCCCACAGGGCTTGGATCACCCCTCCACTTT. Looking up the rest from reference TRBV7-9 and TRBJ1-6 gives the full variable domain: DTGVSQNPRHKITKRGQNVTFRCDPISEHNRLYWYRQTLGQGPEFLTYFQNEAQLEKSRLLSDRFSAERPKGSFSTLEIQRTEQGDSAMYLCASSLETPTGLGSPLHFGNGTRLTVT.

This chain connects TRBV28 to TRBJ1-3, with TRBD1 matching over 9 bases. Germline-derived CDR1 and CDR2 are MDHEN and SYDVKM. V dropped 4 bases and J dropped 2; count of bases not matched to a gene: 6. This CDR3 spans 16 amino acids. The DNA for the CDR3 is TGTGCCAGCAGTTACCAGACAGGGGGGACTGGAAACACCATATATTTT. Encoded protein: CASSYQTGGTGNTIYF.

The J gene is TRBJ2-5, the V gene TRBV29-1; D may be TRBD2 (6 bases). V lost 4 bases to trimming and J lost 2 bases, with 11 bases between them. The germline CDR1 and CDR2 sequences are SQVTM and ANQGSEA. CDR3 size: 13 residues. This CDR3 reads CSVVAESQETQYF. In DNA, the CDR3 is TGCAGCGTTGTAGCGGAATCACAAGAGACCCAGTACTTC.